The present T cell receptor (beta chain) was sequenced within a study of response to subunit inactivated influenza vaccine. CDR3 length: 15 residues. Trimming removed 5 bases at V and 0 bases at J, with 13 bases between. CDR1 and CDR2 (germline): SGHTA, FQGNSA. Each CDR3 protein gets one entry after TCRdb re-called the RT-PCR reads with MiXCR. The table shows 860,000 or so distinct CDR3 sequences, with 20% to 25% occurring only once. In its sample, this clonotype was seen a few times. The chain recombines TRBV7-2 with TRBJ1-1, with a weak D call TRBD1 (5 bases). This TCR derives from a man aged 50-60 years who received an inactivated influenza vaccine. Sequencing was performed on PBMCs from blood, taken around 5 days after vaccination. CDR3 loop: CASSPVGRLNTEAFF. CDR3 nucleotides: TGTGCCAGCAGCCCAGTGGGACGGCTGAACACTGAAGCTTTCTTT. Complete variable domain (other parts from reference TRBV7-2 and TRBJ1-1): GAGVSQSPSNKVTEKGKDVELRCDPISGHTALYWYRQSLGQGLEFLIYFQGNSAPDKSGLPSDRFSAERTGGSVSTLTIQRTQQEDSAVYLCASSPVGRLNTEAFFGQGTRLTVV.